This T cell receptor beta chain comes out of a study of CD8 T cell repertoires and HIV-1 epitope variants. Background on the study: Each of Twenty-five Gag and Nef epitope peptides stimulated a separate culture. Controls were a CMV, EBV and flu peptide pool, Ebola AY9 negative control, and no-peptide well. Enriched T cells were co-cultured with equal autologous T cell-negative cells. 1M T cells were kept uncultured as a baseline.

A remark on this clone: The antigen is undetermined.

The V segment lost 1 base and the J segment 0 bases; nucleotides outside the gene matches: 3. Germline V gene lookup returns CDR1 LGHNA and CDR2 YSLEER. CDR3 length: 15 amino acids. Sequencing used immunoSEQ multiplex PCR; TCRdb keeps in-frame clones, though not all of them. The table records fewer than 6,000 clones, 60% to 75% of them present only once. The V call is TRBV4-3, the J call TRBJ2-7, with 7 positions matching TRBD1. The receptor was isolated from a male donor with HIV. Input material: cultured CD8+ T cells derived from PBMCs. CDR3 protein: CASSQAEGASYEQYF. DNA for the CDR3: TGCGCCAGCAGCCAAGCCGAGGGGGCCTCCTACGAGCAGTACTTC.